This T cell receptor beta chain was identified during a study of blood T cell repertoires in COVID-19. For the study at large: Samples taken during acute and convalescent COVID-19 were collected in the United States, Italy and Spain.

CDR3 length: 13 residues. Trimming removed 0 bases from V and 7 bases from J; junction bases left unmatched: 1. Germline V gene sequence: CDR1 SQVTM, CDR2 ANQGSEA. Measured with immunoSEQ multiplex PCR; TCRdb has only the in-frame clones, and not every one. This sample has approximately 230,000 clones; just over 85% occur once, and the top ten carry less than 2%. The J gene is TRBJ2-1, the V gene TRBV29-1, with TRBD1 matching over 9 bases. Sequencing was performed on PBMCs or T cells enriched from blood (not recorded which). The clonotype originates from a man in his forties or fifties who had recovered from COVID-19. CDR3 nucleotide sequence: TGCAGCGTTGAAGAGGACAGGGGAAATGAGCAGTTCTTC. This sequence encodes CSVEEDRGNEQFF.